A selection of T cell receptor beta chains follows, all from one sample in a study of early stage breast cancer tumors. TCRdb keeps only in-frame clones here, not all; method: immunoSEQ multiplex PCR. The table lists 25,000 to 30,000 clones, roughly three fifths of them singletons, with around 9.1% in the top ten. Sequenced: breast tumor tissue. All receptors derive from a person between 50 and 60 years old with breast cancer. Each CDR3 is given with its conserved first and last residue. Fields, in order: J gene, D gene, clone size, V gene, CDR3 protein, CDR3 DNA. The D gene is left open where the match is weak. Clone size appears in some rows only: once, few, many, or a class for an expanded clone.

TRBJ2-3 - medium-sized TRBV18 CASSPRQPSTDTQYF TGTGCCAGCTCACCAAGGCAGCCTAGCACAGATACGCAGTATTTT
TRBJ2-1 - - TRBV5-1 CASSLGIHKSGAFF TGCGCCAGCAGCTTGGGAATCCACAAATCTGGGGCGTTCTTC
TRBJ1-3 TRBD1 - TRBV19 CASSPRDRGAGNTIYF TGTGCCAGTAGTCCACGGGACAGGGGTGCTGGAAACACCATATATTTT
TRBJ1-2 - - TRBV7-8 CASSLRGTDRNYGYTF TGTGCCAGCAGCTTAAGGGGAACGGATAGAAACTATGGCTACACCTTC
TRBJ1-2 - - TRBV14 CASSQDLRGNYGYTF TGTGCCAGCAGCCAAGATTTGAGGGGGAACTATGGCTACACCTTC
TRBJ2-1 - few TRBV5-4 CASSLEQGPYNEQFF TGTGCCAGCAGCTTGGAGCAGGGTCCCTACAATGAGCAGTTCTTC
TRBJ2-2 TRBD2 - TRBV7-2 CASSLAGLAARTGELFF TGTGCCAGCAGCTTAGCGGGACTAGCGGCACGCACCGGGGAGCTGTTTTTT
TRBJ1-1 TRBD1 - TRBV5-4 CASSSGGQANTEAFF TGTGCCAGCAGCTCGGGAGGACAGGCGAACACTGAAGCTTTCTTT
TRBJ2-3 TRBD2 few TRBV6-4 CASSESGTTGGTQYF TGTGCCAGCAGTGAAAGTGGCACAACGGGAGGTACGCAGTATTTT
TRBJ2-4 - - TRBV7-2 CASSPSRAKNIQYF TGTGCCAGCAGCCCATCGCGGGCCAAAAACATTCAGTACTTC
TRBJ1-2 - few TRBV18 CASSPLTGFDYGYTF TGTGCCAGCTCACCGCTGACAGGTTTTGACTATGGCTACACCTTC
TRBJ2-1 - - TRBV19 CASSIDLGTYDNEQFF TGTGCCAGTAGTATAGATCTCGGGACATACGACAATGAGCAGTTCTTC
TRBJ2-2 TRBD1 few TRBV6-5 CASRPQGAGTGELFF TGTGCCAGCAGGCCACAGGGGGCGGGCACCGGGGAGCTGTTTTTT
TRBJ2-7 - - TRBV7-2 CASSPNGSGTPYEQYF TGTGCCAGCAGCCCTAACGGCAGCGGAACCCCCTACGAGCAGTACTTC
TRBJ2-2 TRBD2 - TRBV15 CATSPRLADLNTGELFF TGTGCCACCAGCCCCCGCCTAGCGGACCTGAACACCGGGGAGCTGTTTTTT
TRBJ1-1 - - TRBV13 CASSLFHLNTEAFF TGTGCCAGCAGCTTATTCCATTTGAACACTGAAGCTTTCTTT
TRBJ1-2 TRBD1 - TRBV5-1 CASSLTTGGRNYGYTF TGCGCCAGCAGCTTGACCACAGGGGGCCGTAACTATGGCTACACCTTC
TRBJ2-3 - - TRBV5-6 CASSLLGARQFGTDTQYF TGTGCCAGCAGCTTGTTGGGGGCACGACAGTTCGGCACAGATACGCAGTATTTT
TRBJ1-1 - few TRBV11-1 CASSLRPGGVNTEAFF TGTGCCAGCAGCTTACGGCCCGGGGGGGTGAACACTGAAGCTTTCTTT
TRBJ1-4 TRBD1 - TRBV5-1 CASSTGQGGGEKLFF TGCGCCAGCAGCACTGGACAGGGGGGGGGTGAAAAACTGTTTTTT
TRBJ1-5 - - TRBV18 CASSPAQGPQHF TGTGCCAGCTCACCGGCCCAGGGGCCCCAGCATTTT
TRBJ2-3 TRBD2 once TRBV4-2 CASGGGGHPDTQYF TGTGCCAGCGGGGGGGGAGGTCATCCAGATACGCAGTATTTT
TRBJ1-2 - - TRBV7-3 CASSPQPRGSLANYGYTF TGTGCCAGCAGCCCCCAACCCCGCGGTTCTTTGGCTAACTATGGCTACACCTTC
TRBJ1-4 TRBD1 - TRBV6-5 CASSYEQGAGEKLFF TGTGCCAGCAGTTACGAACAGGGGGCAGGCGAAAAACTGTTTTTT
TRBJ2-7 TRBD2 - TRBV5-1 CASSNPGLAATYEQYF TGCGCCAGCAGCAACCCGGGACTAGCGGCAACCTACGAGCAGTACTTC
TRBJ2-7 - - TRBV5-4 CASSLSGLYEQYF TGTGCCAGCAGCTTGAGCGGGTTATACGAGCAGTACTTC
TRBJ1-1 TRBD1 - TRBV10-3 CAIRGTGLNTEAFF TGTGCCATCAGGGGGACAGGGTTGAACACTGAAGCTTTCTTT
TRBJ2-7 TRBD2 - TRBV9 CASSVHGGDYEQYF TGTGCCAGCAGCGTTCACGGGGGGGACTACGAGCAGTACTTC
TRBJ2-3 - few TRBV6-1 CASSPSTDTQYF TGTGCCAGCAGCCCTTCCACAGATACGCAGTATTTT
TRBJ2-5 - few TRBV5-1 CASSFPETQYF TGCGCCAGCAGCTTCCCAGAGACCCAGTACTTC
TRBJ2-7 - many TRBV10-3 CAIRGDIGSYEQYF TGTGCCATCCGGGGCGACATAGGCTCCTACGAGCAGTACTTC
TRBJ2-3 TRBD1 - TRBV18 CASSPRDRGDTQYF TGTGCCAGCTCACCCCGGGACAGGGGAGATACGCAGTATTTT
TRBJ2-4 TRBD1 - TRBV5-8 CASSLDRGAANIQYF TGTGCCAGCAGCCTAGACAGGGGAGCTGCAAACATTCAGTACTTC
TRBJ2-5 TRBD2 few TRBV29-1 CSVVLAGRETQYF TGCAGCGTTGTACTAGCGGGAAGAGAGACCCAGTACTTC
TRBJ1-4 TRBD1 - TRBV14 CASSLSGQGDEKLFF TGTGCCAGCAGCCTATCGGGACAGGGGGATGAAAAACTGTTTTTT
TRBJ2-1 - - TRBV11-2 CASSLGLTSNEQFF TGTGCCAGCAGCTTAGGCCTGACTAGCAATGAGCAGTTCTTC
TRBJ2-1 - - TRBV5-4 CASSPTGREQFF TGTGCCAGCAGCCCTACGGGGCGTGAGCAGTTCTTC
TRBJ2-3 - few TRBV9 CASSVVDSSTDTQYF TGTGCCAGCAGCGTAGTCGACTCAAGCACAGATACGCAGTATTTT
TRBJ2-7 - - TRBV7-2 CASSLSTFVYEQYF TGTGCCAGCAGCTTATCTACTTTTGTCTACGAGCAGTACTTC
TRBJ2-5 TRBD2 - TRBV9 CASSEGTSGGPQETQYF TGTGCCAGCAGCGAGGGGACTAGCGGCGGTCCACAAGAGACCCAGTACTTC
TRBJ1-5 - - TRBV6-6 CASSTRQLNQPQHF TGTGCCAGCAGTACCCGACAGCTCAATCAGCCCCAGCATTTT
TRBJ2-1 - - TRBV7-2 CASSLGSGTQYNEQFF TGTGCCAGCAGCTTGGGCTCCGGGACTCAGTACAATGAGCAGTTCTTC
TRBJ1-5 TRBD1 - TRBV28 CASSLSTGRGPQSVAQHF TGTGCCAGCAGTTTATCGACAGGGAGGGGACCGCAATCAGTGGCCCAGCATTTT
TRBJ2-7 TRBD1 - TRBV30 CAWGDSSYEQYF TGTGCCTGGGGGGACAGTTCCTACGAGCAGTACTTC
TRBJ2-7 - few TRBV6-6 CASSPLSYEQYF TGTGCCAGCAGTCCCCTCTCCTACGAGCAGTACTTC
TRBJ1-2 - few TRBV15 CATSSGQSYGYTF TGTGCCACCAGCAGTGGGCAGAGCTATGGCTACACCTTC
TRBJ1-3 TRBD1 few TRBV18 CASSPRGQDTIYF TGTGCCAGCTCACCGAGGGGGCAGGACACCATATATTTT
TRBJ2-3 - - TRBV7-3 CASSFSSPDTQYF TGTGCCAGCAGCTTCTCGTCCCCAGATACGCAGTATTTT
TRBJ1-1 TRBD1 - TRBV5-1 CASSLQPEGQGWGAFF TGCGCCAGCAGCCTACAGCCCGAGGGACAGGGTTGGGGTGCTTTCTTT
TRBJ2-7 - - TRBV6-5 CASSYTGVGEQYF TGTGCCAGCAGTTACACGGGAGTAGGGGAGCAGTACTTC
TRBJ1-6 - - TRBV7-3 CASSLEGTGINSPLHF TGTGCCAGCAGCTTGGAAGGCACAGGGATTAATTCACCCCTCCACTTT
TRBJ1-2 TRBD1 - TRBV6-6 CASSSSGGSNYGYTF TGTGCCAGCAGTTCGTCAGGGGGATCTAACTATGGCTACACCTTC